This T cell receptor (beta chain) is drawn from a study of response to subunit inactivated influenza vaccine. Study-level results: Each seasonal flu vaccination may recruit only limited new T cells, authors suggested.

Via MiXCR, TCRdb re-called the RT-PCR reads, giving one row per CDR3 protein. The top ten clones hold 9.5% to 15% of a sample with over 150,000 distinct CDR3 sequences, around 9.9% of them seen once. Looked up from germline, CDR1 is KGHSH and CDR2 is LQKENI. CDR3 length equals 17 residues. Trimming pared 1 base from V and 2 bases from J, leaving 14 bases between. Comments on this clonotype: Its target is not known.

The TCR originated in a man aged 50-59 years who received an inactivated influenza vaccine. Here the sequenced sample was non-naive T cells sorted from PBMCs, taken 40 to 50 days after vaccination. This rearrangement joins TRBV18 to TRBJ1-4, with D possibly matching TRBD1 (6 bases). The CDR3 DNA reads TGTGCCAGCTCACCACGACAGGCCCAGCTCACTAATGAAAAACTGTTTTTT. It translates to CASSPRQAQLTNEKLFF.